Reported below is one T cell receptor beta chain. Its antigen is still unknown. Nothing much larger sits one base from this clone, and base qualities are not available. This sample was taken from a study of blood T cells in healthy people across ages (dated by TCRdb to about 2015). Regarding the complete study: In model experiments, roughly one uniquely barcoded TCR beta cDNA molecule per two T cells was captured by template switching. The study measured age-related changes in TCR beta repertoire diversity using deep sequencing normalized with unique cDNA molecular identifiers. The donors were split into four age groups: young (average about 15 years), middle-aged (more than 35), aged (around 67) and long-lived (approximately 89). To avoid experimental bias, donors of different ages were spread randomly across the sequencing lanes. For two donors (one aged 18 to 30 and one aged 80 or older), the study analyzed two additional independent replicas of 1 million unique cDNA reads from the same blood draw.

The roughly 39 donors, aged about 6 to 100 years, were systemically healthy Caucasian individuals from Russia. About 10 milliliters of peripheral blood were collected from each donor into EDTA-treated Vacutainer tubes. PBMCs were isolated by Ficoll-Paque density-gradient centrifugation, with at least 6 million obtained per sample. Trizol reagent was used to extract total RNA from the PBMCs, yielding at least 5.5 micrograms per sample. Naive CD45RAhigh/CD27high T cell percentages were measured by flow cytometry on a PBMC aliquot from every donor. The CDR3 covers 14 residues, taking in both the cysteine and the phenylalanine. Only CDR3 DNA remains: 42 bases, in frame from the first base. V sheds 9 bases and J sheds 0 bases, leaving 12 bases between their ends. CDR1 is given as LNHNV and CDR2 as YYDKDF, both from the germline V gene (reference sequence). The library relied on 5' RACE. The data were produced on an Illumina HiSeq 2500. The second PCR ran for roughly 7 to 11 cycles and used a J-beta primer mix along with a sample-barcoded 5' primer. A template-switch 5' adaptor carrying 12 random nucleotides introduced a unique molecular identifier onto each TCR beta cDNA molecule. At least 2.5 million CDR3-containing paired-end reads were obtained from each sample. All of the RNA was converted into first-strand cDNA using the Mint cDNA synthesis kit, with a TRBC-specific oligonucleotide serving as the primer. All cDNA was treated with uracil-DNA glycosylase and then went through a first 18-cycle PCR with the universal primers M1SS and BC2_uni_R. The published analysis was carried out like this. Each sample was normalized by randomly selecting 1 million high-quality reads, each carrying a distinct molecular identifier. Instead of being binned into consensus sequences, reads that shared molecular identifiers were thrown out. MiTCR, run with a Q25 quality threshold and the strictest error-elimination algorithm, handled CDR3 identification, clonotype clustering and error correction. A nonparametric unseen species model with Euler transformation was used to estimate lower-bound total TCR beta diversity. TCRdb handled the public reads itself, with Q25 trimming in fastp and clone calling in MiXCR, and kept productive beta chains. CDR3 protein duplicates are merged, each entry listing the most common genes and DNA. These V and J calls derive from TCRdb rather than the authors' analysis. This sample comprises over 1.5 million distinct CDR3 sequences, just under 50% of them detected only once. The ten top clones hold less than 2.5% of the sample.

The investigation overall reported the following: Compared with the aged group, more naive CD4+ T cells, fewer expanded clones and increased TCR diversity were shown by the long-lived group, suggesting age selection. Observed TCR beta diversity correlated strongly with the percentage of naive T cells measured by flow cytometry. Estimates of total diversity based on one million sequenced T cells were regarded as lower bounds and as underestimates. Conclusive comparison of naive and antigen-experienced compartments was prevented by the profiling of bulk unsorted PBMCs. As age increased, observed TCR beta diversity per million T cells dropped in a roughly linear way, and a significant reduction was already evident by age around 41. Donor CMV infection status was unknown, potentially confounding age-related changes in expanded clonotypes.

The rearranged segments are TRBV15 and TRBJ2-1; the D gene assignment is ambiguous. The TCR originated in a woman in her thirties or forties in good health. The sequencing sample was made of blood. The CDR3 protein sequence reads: CATQGGSSYNEQFF. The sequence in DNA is TGTGCCACACAAGGCGGCAGCTCCTACAATGAGCAGTTCTTC. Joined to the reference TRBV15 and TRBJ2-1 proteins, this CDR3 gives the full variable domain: DAMVIQNPRYQVTQFGKPVTLSCSQTLNHNVMYWYQQKSSQAPKLLFHYYDKDFNNEADTPDNFQSRRPNTSFCFLDIRSPGLGDTAMYLCATQGGSSYNEQFFGPGTRLTVL.